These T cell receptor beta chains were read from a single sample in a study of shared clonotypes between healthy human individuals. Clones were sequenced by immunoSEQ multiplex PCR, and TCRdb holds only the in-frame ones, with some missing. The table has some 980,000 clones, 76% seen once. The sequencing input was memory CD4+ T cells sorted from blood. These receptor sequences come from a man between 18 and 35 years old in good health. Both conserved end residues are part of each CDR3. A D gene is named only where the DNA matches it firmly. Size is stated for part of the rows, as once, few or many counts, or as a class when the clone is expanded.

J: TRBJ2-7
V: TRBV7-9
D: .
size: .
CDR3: CASSSRGDTYEQYF
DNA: TGTGCCAGCAGCTCCAGAGGGGACACCTACGAGCAGTACTTC

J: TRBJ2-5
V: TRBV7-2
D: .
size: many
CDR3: CASSLEQGSVKTQYF
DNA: TGTGCCAGCAGCTTAGAACAGGGATCTGTAAAGACCCAGTACTTC

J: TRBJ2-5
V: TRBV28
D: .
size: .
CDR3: CASRDYRVQETQYF
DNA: TGTGCCAGCAGAGACTACAGGGTCCAAGAGACCCAGTACTTC

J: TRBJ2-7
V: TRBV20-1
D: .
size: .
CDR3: CSARGSYEQYF
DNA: TGCAGTGCCCGGGGGTCCTACGAGCAGTACTTC

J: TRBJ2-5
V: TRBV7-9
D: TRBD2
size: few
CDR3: CASSFGLAGGGETQYF
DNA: TGTGCCAGCAGCTTCGGACTAGCGGGGGGTGGAGAGACCCAGTACTTC

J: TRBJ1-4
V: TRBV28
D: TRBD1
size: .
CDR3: CASSLPTGRVTTNEKLFF
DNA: TGTGCCAGCAGTCTACCGACAGGGAGAGTCACAACTAATGAAAAACTGTTTTTT

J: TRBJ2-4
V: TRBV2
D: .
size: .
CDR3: CASSERTTGDQAKNIQYF
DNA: TGTGCCAGCAGTGAGCGGACTACCGGTGATCAAGCCAAAAACATTCAGTACTTC

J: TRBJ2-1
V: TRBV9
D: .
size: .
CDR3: CASSVAERTHNEQFF
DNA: TGTGCCAGCAGCGTAGCCGAGCGGACTCACAATGAGCAGTTCTTC

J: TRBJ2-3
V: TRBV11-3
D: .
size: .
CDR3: CASSPGWDTQYF
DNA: TGTGCCAGCAGCCCAGGGTGGGATACGCAGTATTTT

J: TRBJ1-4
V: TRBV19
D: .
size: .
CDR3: CASSIRGGDATNEKLFF
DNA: TGTGCCAGTAGTATACGGGGGGGCGATGCAACTAATGAAAAACTGTTTTTT

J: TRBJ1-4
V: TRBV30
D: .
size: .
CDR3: CAFQRGGNEKLFF
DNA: TGTGCCTTCCAACGGGGGGGCAATGAAAAACTGTTTTTT

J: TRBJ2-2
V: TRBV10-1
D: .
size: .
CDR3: CASSSTGRVGTGELFF
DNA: TGCGCCAGCAGCTCGACAGGGAGGGTAGGCACCGGGGAGCTGTTTTTT

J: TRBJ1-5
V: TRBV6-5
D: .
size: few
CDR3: CASSYSNQGDQPQHF
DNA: TGTGCCAGCAGTTACTCGAACCAGGGAGATCAGCCCCAGCATTTT

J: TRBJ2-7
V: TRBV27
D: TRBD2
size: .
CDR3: CASSSSGRLSYEQYF
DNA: TGTGCCAGCAGTTCCAGCGGGAGGCTCTCCTACGAGCAGTACTTC

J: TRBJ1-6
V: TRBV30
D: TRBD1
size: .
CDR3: CAWSPQTGGYNSPLHF
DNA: TGTGCCTGGAGTCCCCAGACAGGGGGTTATAATTCACCCCTCCACTTT

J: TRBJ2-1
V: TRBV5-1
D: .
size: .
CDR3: CASSLGQGYNEQFF
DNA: TGCGCCAGCAGCTTGGGTCAAGGGTACAATGAGCAGTTCTTC

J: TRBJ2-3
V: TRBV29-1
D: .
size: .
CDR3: CSVRAGSADTQYF
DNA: TGCAGCGTTAGAGCAGGATCCGCAGATACGCAGTATTTT

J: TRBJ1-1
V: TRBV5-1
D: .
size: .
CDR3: CASSLGSGTGGEAFF
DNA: TGCGCCAGCAGCTTGGGGAGTGGGACCGGAGGTGAAGCTTTCTTT

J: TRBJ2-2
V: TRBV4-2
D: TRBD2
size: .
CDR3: CASSQQGGVGGELFF
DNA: TGTGCCAGCAGCCAGCAGGGAGGGGTCGGCGGGGAGCTGTTTTTT

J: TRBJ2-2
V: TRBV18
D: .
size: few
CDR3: CASSPRGMNTGELFF
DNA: TGTGCCAGCTCACCAAGGGGTATGAACACCGGGGAGCTGTTTTTT

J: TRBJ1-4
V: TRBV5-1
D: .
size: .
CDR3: CASSDPGGATNEKLFF
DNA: TGCGCCAGCAGCGACCCGGGGGGTGCAACTAATGAAAAACTGTTTTTT

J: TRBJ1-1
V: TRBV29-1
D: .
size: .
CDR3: CSVQSGPDTEAFF
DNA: TGCAGCGTTCAGAGCGGACCGGACACTGAAGCTTTCTTT

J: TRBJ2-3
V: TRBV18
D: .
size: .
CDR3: CASSPFTDTQYF
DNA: TGTGCCAGCTCACCGTTCACAGATACGCAGTATTTT

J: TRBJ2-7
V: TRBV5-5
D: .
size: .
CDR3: CASSYTVSYEQYF
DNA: TGTGCCAGCAGCTACACAGTCTCCTACGAGCAGTACTTC

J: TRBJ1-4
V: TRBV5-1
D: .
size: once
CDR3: CASSFDRPNEKLFF
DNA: TGCGCCAGCAGCTTTGACAGGCCTAATGAAAAACTGTTTTTT

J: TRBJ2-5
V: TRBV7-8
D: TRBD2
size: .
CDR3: CASSLREGYQETQYF
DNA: TGTGCCAGCAGCTTACGGGAGGGGTACCAAGAGACCCAGTACTTC

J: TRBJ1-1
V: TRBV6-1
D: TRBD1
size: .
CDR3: CASSEAYRGTKAFF
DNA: TGTGCCAGCAGTGAAGCTTACAGGGGCACAAAAGCTTTCTTT

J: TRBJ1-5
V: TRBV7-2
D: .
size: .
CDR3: CASSLVAGMGNQPQHF
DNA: TGTGCCAGCAGCTTAGTCGCGGGTATGGGCAATCAGCCCCAGCATTTT

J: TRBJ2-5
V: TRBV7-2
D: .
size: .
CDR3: CASSLGLGLTQETQYF
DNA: TGTGCCAGCAGCTTAGGTCTGGGGCTAACTCAAGAGACCCAGTACTTC

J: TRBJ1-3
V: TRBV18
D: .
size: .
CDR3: CASNPNHISDTIYF
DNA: TGTGCCAGCAACCCGAATCATATCTCCGACACCATATATTTT

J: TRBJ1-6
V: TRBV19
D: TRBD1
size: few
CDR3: CASSLEGGYSPLHF
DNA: TGTGCCAGTAGCCTAGAAGGGGGCTATTCACCCCTCCACTTT

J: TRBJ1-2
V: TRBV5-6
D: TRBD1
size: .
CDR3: CASRPRQGPGYTF
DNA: TGTGCCAGCAGACCGCGACAGGGTCCTGGCTACACCTTC

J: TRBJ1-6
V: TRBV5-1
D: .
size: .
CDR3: CASSEGRLGNSPLHF
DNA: TGCGCCAGTAGCGAAGGGCGTCTGGGTAATTCACCCCTCCACTTT

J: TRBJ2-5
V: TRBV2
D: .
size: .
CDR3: CASRQDGETQYF
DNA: TGTGCCAGCAGACAGGACGGGGAGACCCAGTACTTC

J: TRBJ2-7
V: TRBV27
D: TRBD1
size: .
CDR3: CASSLFGTGTYEQYF
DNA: TGTGCCAGCAGTTTATTCGGGACAGGAACCTACGAGCAGTACTTC

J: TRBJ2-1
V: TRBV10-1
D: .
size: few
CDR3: CASSEQLDNDQFF
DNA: TGCGCCAGCAGTGAGCAACTAGACAATGATCAGTTCTTC

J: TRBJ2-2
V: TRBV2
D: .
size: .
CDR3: CASSYSLAPTGELFF
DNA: TGTGCCAGCAGTTATTCCCTAGCGCCTACCGGGGAGCTGTTTTTT